The rows below give T cell receptor beta chains drawn from one sample of a study of blood T cell repertoires in COVID-19. Clones were read by immunoSEQ multiplex PCR, and TCRdb kept only the in-frame ones, dropping some. The sample shows approximately 270,000 clones, 80% to 90% of them seen only once. The source material was PBMCs or T cells enriched from blood (not recorded which). These TCRs come from a woman in her thirties who had recovered from COVID-19. The CDR3 runs from the conserved cysteine through the conserved F or W. A D gene is named only where the DNA matches it firmly. For some rows the clone size is stated as once, few or many, or as a class when expanded; others skip it.

cdr3_aa cdr3_nt clone_size j_call d_call v_call
CASTKDGVSYEQYF TGTGCCAGCACGAAGGATGGAGTGTCCTACGAGCAGTACTTC . TRBJ2-7 . TRBV7-9
CASSQRLAGGHEQYF TGTGCCAGCAGTCAAAGACTAGCGGGAGGCCACGAGCAGTACTTC . TRBJ2-7 TRBD2 TRBV6-5
CASSSGGADPLEYF TGCGCCAGCAGCTCGGGAGGGGCCGATCCCCTCGAGTACTTC . TRBJ2-7 TRBD2 TRBV5-1
CATSPYRDRASGNTIYF TGTGCCACCAGCCCGTACCGGGACAGGGCCTCTGGAAACACCATATATTTT . TRBJ1-3 TRBD1 TRBV15
CASSIDGGTSGSGDEQFF TGTGCCAGTAGTATAGATGGGGGGACTAGCGGGAGTGGTGATGAGCAGTTCTTC . TRBJ2-1 TRBD2 TRBV19
CASSPPGWTWDEQYF TGTGCCAGCAGTCCTCCAGGATGGACATGGGACGAGCAGTACTTC . TRBJ2-7 . TRBV28
CASSLSGPQEKLFF TGTGCCAGCAGCTTAAGCGGGCCGCAGGAAAAACTGTTTTTT . TRBJ1-4 . TRBV7-2
CASSLYATGTGELFF TGTGCCAGCAGTTTATATGCGACAGGGACCGGGGAGCTGTTTTTT . TRBJ2-2 TRBD1 TRBV28
CATSDRDIQETQYF TGTGCCACCAGTGACCGGGACATCCAAGAGACCCAGTACTTC . TRBJ2-5 . TRBV24-1
CASSLVGGRESRSEQYF TGTGCCAGCAGCTTAGTAGGGGGGCGGGAGTCAAGGTCCGAGCAGTACTTC . TRBJ2-7 . TRBV7-9
CASSFLPGTGGQQYF TGTGCCAGCAGCTTTCTTCCCGGGACAGGGGGACAGCAGTACTTC few TRBJ2-7 TRBD1 TRBV5-8
CASRGQVVHNEQFF TGTGCCAGCAGGGGACAGGTGGTTCACAATGAGCAGTTCTTC . TRBJ2-1 TRBD1 TRBV2
CASTPRYPNEQFF TGTGCCAGCACCCCCCGGTACCCCAATGAGCAGTTCTTC . TRBJ2-1 . TRBV28
CATSERAGGANTQYF TGTGCCACCAGCGAGAGAGCGGGGGGGGCAAATACGCAGTATTTT . TRBJ2-3 TRBD2 TRBV15
CASSHRSVVTEAFF TGTGCCAGCAGCCACCGGTCGGTTGTGACTGAAGCTTTCTTT . TRBJ1-1 . TRBV5-6
CASSRLGLAGATGELFF TGTGCCAGCAGTCGACTGGGACTAGCGGGGGCCACCGGGGAGCTGTTTTTT few TRBJ2-2 TRBD2 TRBV4-2
CASSFGSSGGASETQYF TGTGCCAGCAGTTTTGGTAGTAGCGGGGGGGCATCGGAGACCCAGTACTTC . TRBJ2-5 TRBD2 TRBV28
CATSDTGGNQPQHF TGTGCCACCAGTGATACAGGGGGAAATCAGCCCCAGCATTTT . TRBJ1-5 TRBD1 TRBV24-1
CASSSPRRGSIYGYTF TGTGCCAGCAGTTCACCAAGGAGGGGTTCCATCTATGGCTACACCTTC . TRBJ1-2 . TRBV6-5
CASSLEGYRGSDTGELFF TGTGCCAGCAGCTTGGAAGGTTACAGGGGGTCGGACACCGGGGAGCTGTTTTTT . TRBJ2-2 TRBD1 TRBV5-6
CASTQTGLGYGYTF TGTGCCAGCACCCAGACAGGGTTAGGGTATGGCTACACCTTC . TRBJ1-2 TRBD1 TRBV6-6
CASSFQGARWSYGYTF TGTGCCAGCAGTTTCCAGGGGGCGCGATGGTCCTATGGCTACACCTTC few TRBJ1-2 TRBD1 TRBV6-5
CASSPRVLAKNIQYF TGTGCCAGCAGTCCCCGAGTTCTAGCCAAAAACATTCAGTACTTC . TRBJ2-4 . TRBV7-8
CASVPLNTEAFF TGTGCTTCAGTACCCTTGAACACTGAAGCTTTCTTT . TRBJ1-1 . TRBV30
CASSEYLPGTVNSPLHF TGTGCCAGCAGTGAATATCTCCCCGGGACAGTAAATTCACCCCTCCACTTT . TRBJ1-6 TRBD1 TRBV25-1
CASSLVTGGIDNQPQHF TGTGCCAGCAGCTTAGTGACAGGGGGAATTGACAATCAGCCCCAGCATTTT . TRBJ1-5 TRBD1 TRBV7-8